A single sample gave rise to the 24 T cell receptor beta chains below, sequenced in a study of T cell responses to AZD1222 COVID-19 vaccine. Some clones are missing from TCRdb's copy, which holds only in-frame ones; the method was immunoSEQ multiplex PCR. Of under 60,000 clones in the sample, around nine tenths were seen once. This material consisted of peripheral blood, taken 28 days after the second AZD1222 dose. The source of these receptors is an adult who received the AZD1222 COVID-19 vaccine.

The chain has TRBV10-3 and TRBJ2-7; D is possibly TRBD1 (8 bases). Germline CDR1 reads ENHRY; CDR2 reads SYGVKD. V shed 10 bases and J shed 2 bases, with 18 bases lying between them. This CDR3 comprises 14 residues. CDR3 residues: CATTGGGAPYEQYF. The CDR3, as DNA: TGTGCCACTACAGGGGGGGGAGCGCCCTACGAGCAGTACTTC.

The gene calls are TRBV28 and TRBJ1-4; possible D gene TRBD1, 6 bases. The CDR3 has 13 residues. CDR1 MDHEN and CDR2 SYDVKM come from the germline V gene. Trimming removed 5 bases from V and 10 bases from J, with 14 bases in between. Here the CDR3 reads CASSADRRGKLFF. Here the CDR3 DNA reads TGTGCCAGCAGTGCCGACAGGCGGGGAAAACTGTTTTTT.

This chain joins TRBV27 and TRBJ1-2; the D gene is possibly TRBD1 (5 bases). Germline V lookup: CDR1 MNHEY, CDR2 SMNVEV (reference sequence). The CDR3 consists of 13 residues. V was shortened by 5 bases and J by 4 bases, with 11 bases between the two germline ends. CDR3 in amino acids: CASSPGASYGYTF. As DNA, the CDR3 is TGTGCCAGCAGTCCCGGGGCCAGCTATGGCTACACCTTC.

The DNA for the CDR3 is TGTGCCAGCAGCGCCCCCGGGATGAAGGTTACTCAGTACTTC. As protein: CASSAPGMKVTQYF. The V and J genes are TRBV5-5 and TRBJ2-4; a weak D match, TRBD2 (5 bases). The V and J ends lost 4 bases and 12 bases respectively, with 20 bases between them. This CDR3 comprises 14 residues. In germline, CDR1 is SGHKS, CDR2 YYEKEE (reference sequence).

This sequence joins TRBV4-2 and TRBJ2-7, with D perhaps assigned TRBD1 or TRBD2 (5 bases each). The CDR3 runs to 15 residues. Trimming removed 6 bases from V and 3 bases from J, with 18 bases in between. Germline V gene sequence: CDR1 LGHNA, CDR2 YNFKEQ. The CDR3 spells CASSHNRDGYYEQYF. The CDR3 coding sequence is TGTGCCAGCAGTCATAATCGGGACGGCTACTACGAGCAGTACTTC.

The chain is built from TRBV10-3 and TRBJ2-5, with no clear D. CDR3 length: 15 residues. V lost 6 bases and J lost 4, with 18 bases in between. Germline lookup yields CDR1 ENHRY and CDR2 SYGVKD. The CDR3 loop is CAIRARPQPVETQYF. For the CDR3, the DNA is TGTGCCATCAGGGCCCGGCCCCAGCCGGTAGAGACCCAGTACTTC.

The chain couples TRBV9 to TRBJ2-7; the D is unclear. V lost 4 bases, J lost 4 bases, and 15 bases lay in between. Per the germline V gene, CDR1 is SGDLS and CDR2 is YYNGEE. The CDR3 has 14 amino acids. DNA of the CDR3: TGTGCCAGCAGCCCCAGTCTAGTGCTATACGAGCAGTACTTC. Amino acids: CASSPSLVLYEQYF.

This clone was recorded once. The J gene is TRBJ2-2, the V gene TRBV6-2 or TRBV6-3, with TRBD2 identical over 9 bases. Germline V lookup: CDR1 MNHEY, CDR2 SVGEGT. V was clipped by 0 bases and J by 7 bases; unmatched bases: 9. The CDR3 length is 17 residues. CDR3 nucleotides: TGTGCCAGCAGTTACTCGTTAGCGGGAGAAGTTGTCGGGGAGCTGTTTTTT. It specifies CASSYSLAGEVVGELFF.

The sample holds a few counts of this clone. The chain combines TRBV2 with TRBJ1-5; 11 nucleotides line up with TRBD1. V gave up 4 bases and J gave up 9 bases; unmatched junction bases: 8. Germline V gene lookup returns CDR1 SNHLY and CDR2 FYNNEI. This CDR3 contains 15 residues. In nucleotides, the CDR3 is TGTGCCAGCAGTGGCGGGACAGGGGGTGAGTGGCCCCAGCATTTT. This codes for CASSGGTGGEWPQHF.

V usage is TRBV24-1 and J usage is TRBJ2-1; the match to TRBD2 covers 10 bases. V was pared by 5 bases and J by 8 bases, with 8 bases of the junction left unmatched. Per germline, CDR1 KGHDR and CDR2 SFDVKD. This CDR3 has 15 amino acids. The CDR3 bases are TGTGCCACCAGTGTGGAAGCGGGAGGGCCCTATGAGCAGTTCTTC. Protein product: CATSVEAGGPYEQFF.

The genes are TRBV18 and TRBJ2-3; 11 bases are a match to TRBD2. V dropped 2 bases and J dropped 5; count of bases not matched to a gene: 6. The germline V gene encodes CDR1 KGHSH and CDR2 LQKENI. This CDR3 has 16 residues. The CDR3 DNA follows: TGTGCCAGCTCACCAAAGGGACTAGCGGAGTTAGATACGCAGTATTTT. This gives the protein CASSPKGLAELDTQYF.

This sequence joins TRBV24-1 and TRBJ2-1; 12 bases agree with TRBD2. J lost 2 bases, V lost 2 bases, and 0 bases had no gene match. The CDR3 has 16 residues. Germline V CDR1 and CDR2: KGHDR, SFDVKD. CDR3 in amino acids: CATSDSSGGAYNEQFF. Here the CDR3 DNA reads TGTGCCACCAGTGATTCTAGCGGGGGGGCCTACAATGAGCAGTTCTTC.

The V and J genes are TRBV3-1 (or the pseudogene TRBV3-2) and TRBJ2-7, with a weak D call TRBD2 (6 bases). Germline V CDR1 and CDR2: LGHDT, YNNKEL (reference sequence). The CDR3 has 15 amino acids. V gave up 4 bases and J gave up 3 bases, with 16 bases separating them. CDR3 in DNA: TGTGCCAGCAGCCCATCAAGCGGAGGGATCTACGAGCAGTACTTC. Its translation is CASSPSSGGIYEQYF.

The gene calls are TRBV7-2 and TRBJ2-3; 7 bases align to TRBD1. Germline trimming cut 3 bases from V and 0 bases from J; bases unmatched to any gene: 6. CDR3 length: 16 amino acids. CDR1 is SGHTA and CDR2 is FQGNSA in the germline V gene. CDR3 DNA sequence: TGTGCCAGCAGCTTGGAGGACAGGTCTAGCACAGATACGCAGTATTTT. Amino acids: CASSLEDRSSTDTQYF.

The rearrangement joins TRBV2 to TRBJ1-3, with a weak D call TRBD1 (6 bases). The CDR3 is 14 residues long. The germline gives CDR1 SNHLY, CDR2 FYNNEI. Trimming left V 4 bases short and J 2 bases short, with 9 bases between. The CDR3 region has the DNA TGTGCCAGCAGTGTGGGGACACCTGGAAACACCATATATTTT. Translated: CASSVGTPGNTIYF.

The chain uses TRBV10-1 and TRBJ2-7, with 14 nucleotides matching TRBD2. Germline lookup yields CDR1 WNHNN and CDR2 SYGVQD (reference sequence). This CDR3 region has 15 residues. V lost 5 bases, J lost 6 bases, and 6 bases stayed unmatched. This chain's CDR3 is CASSRRTSGGSEQYF. Written as DNA, the CDR3 is TGCGCCAGCAGTCGCCGGACTAGCGGGGGGAGCGAGCAGTACTTC.

This sequence joins TRBV11-2 and TRBJ2-2; TRBD2 matches 10 bases. Germline values: CDR1 SGHAT, CDR2 FQNNGV. The CDR3 extends over 18 amino acids. J gave up 6 bases and V 2 bases, and 12 bases lay outside the gene matches. The CDR3 DNA is TGTGCCAGCAGCTTAAACGAAGCGGGAGGGCTTACGCCCGGGGAGCTGTTTTTT. Translation: CASSLNEAGGLTPGELFF.

A single count supports this clone. The J gene is TRBJ1-5, the V gene TRBV28; D unresolved. Germline lookup yields CDR1 MDHEN and CDR2 SYDVKM. The length of the CDR3 is 13 residues. Trimming shortened V by 11 bases and J by 5 bases, and 16 bases separated the two germline ends. The CDR3 DNA follows: TGTGCCGCGGCCCTCTCTTTGGATCAGCCCCAGCATTTT. Amino acids: CAAALSLDQPQHF.

This chain joins TRBV2 and TRBJ2-7, with D perhaps TRBD2 (6 bases). Germline V lookup: CDR1 SNHLY, CDR2 FYNNEI. Trimming took 7 bases from V and 4 from J, leaving 17 bases between them. This CDR3 is built from 14 residues. The CDR3 DNA follows: TGTGCCAGCATTTTCGAGGCGGACTATTACGAGCAGTACTTC. Translating gives CASIFEADYYEQYF.

The chain employs TRBV18 and TRBJ1-4; TRBD1 is a possible D gene (5 bases). Deletions cut 3 bases from V and 4 bases from J, with 12 bases between. Looked up from germline, CDR1 is KGHSH and CDR2 is LQKENI. The CDR3 is 15 amino acids. The CDR3 spells CASSPLGTFNEKLFF. DNA of the CDR3: TGTGCCAGCTCACCCCTGGGGACCTTTAATGAAAAACTGTTTTTT.

This rearrangement joins TRBV27 to TRBJ1-5; weak D call: TRBD1 (6 bases). Per the germline V gene, CDR1 is MNHEY and CDR2 is SMNVEV (reference sequence). The CDR3 is 14 amino acids. The V end lost 5 bases, the J end lost 1 base, and 9 bases lay between the germline ends. The CDR3 loop is CASSQDRSNQPQHF. In DNA, the CDR3 is TGTGCCAGCAGTCAAGACAGGAGCAATCAGCCCCAGCATTTT.

The genes are TRBV24-1 and TRBJ1-5, with TRBD1 as a possible D gene (5 bases). The CDR3 has 14 residues. Trimming cost V 4 bases and J 3 bases, with 9 bases left between them. Germline loops: CDR1 KGHDR, CDR2 SFDVKD. CDR3 region: CATSEGDVNQPQHF. The CDR3 DNA follows: TGTGCCACCAGTGAAGGGGACGTCAATCAGCCCCAGCATTTT.

This clone was detected only a few times. The chain recombines TRBV6-4 with TRBJ1-5, with no clear D. Germline CDR1 MRHNA, CDR2 SNTAGT. Between the trimmed V and J ends, which lost 5 bases and 0 bases, there was a span of 5 bases. CDR3 length: 13 amino acids. The CDR3 region is CASSLSSNQPQHF. The CDR3 bases are TGTGCCAGCAGTCTGAGTAGCAATCAGCCCCAGCATTTT.

V gene TRBV6-6 combines with J gene TRBJ2-1, with D perhaps TRBD1 (5 bases). Trimming took 0 bases from V and 8 from J, leaving 11 bases between them. The CDR3 sequence is 14 residues long. Germline CDR1 is MNHNY and CDR2 is SVGAGI (reference sequence). For the CDR3, the DNA is TGTGCCAGCAGTTACTCGATCATGACAGATGAGCAGTTCTTC. Translating gives CASSYSIMTDEQFF.